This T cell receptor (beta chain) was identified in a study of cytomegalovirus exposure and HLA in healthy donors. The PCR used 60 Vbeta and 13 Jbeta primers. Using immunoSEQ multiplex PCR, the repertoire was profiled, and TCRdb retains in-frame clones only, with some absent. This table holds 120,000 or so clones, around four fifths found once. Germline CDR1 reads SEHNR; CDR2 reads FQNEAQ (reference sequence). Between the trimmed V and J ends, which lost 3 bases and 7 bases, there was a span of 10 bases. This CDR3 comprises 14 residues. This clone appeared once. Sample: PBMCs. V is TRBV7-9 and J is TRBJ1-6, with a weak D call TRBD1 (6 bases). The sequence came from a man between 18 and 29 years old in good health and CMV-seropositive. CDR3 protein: CASSLDSMNSPLHF. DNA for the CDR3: TGTGCCAGCAGCTTGGACAGCATGAATTCACCCCTCCACTTT.